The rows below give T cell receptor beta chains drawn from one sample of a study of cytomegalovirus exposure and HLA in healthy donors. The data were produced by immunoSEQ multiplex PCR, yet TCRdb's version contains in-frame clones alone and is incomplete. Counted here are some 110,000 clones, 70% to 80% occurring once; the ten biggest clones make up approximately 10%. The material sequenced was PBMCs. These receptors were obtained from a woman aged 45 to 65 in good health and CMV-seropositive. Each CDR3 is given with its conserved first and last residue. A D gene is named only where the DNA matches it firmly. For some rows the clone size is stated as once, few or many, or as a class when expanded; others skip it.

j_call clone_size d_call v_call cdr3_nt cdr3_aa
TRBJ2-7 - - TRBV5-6 TGTGCCAGCAGCTTGCTCGCGGACACCTACGAGCAGTACTTC CASSLLADTYEQYF
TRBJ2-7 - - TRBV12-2 TGTGCAAGTCGCTTGGCTCTAGCGGTGCTATCCTACGAGCAGTACTTC CASRLALAVLSYEQYF
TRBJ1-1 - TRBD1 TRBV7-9 TGTGCCAGCAGCGTGCGGACAGGCGAGGAAGTTGAAGCTTTCTTT CASSVRTGEEVEAFF
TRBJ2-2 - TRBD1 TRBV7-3 TGTGCCAGCAGCTTAATGACAGGGGACGACACCGGGGAGCTGTTTTTT CASSLMTGDDTGELFF
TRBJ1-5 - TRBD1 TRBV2 TGTGCCAGCAGGAGCACAGGGGGCTTCCAGCCCCAGCATTTT CASRSTGGFQPQHF
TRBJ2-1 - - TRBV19 TGTGCCAGTAGTATTCGGACGGGAAACTCCTACAATGAGCAGTTCTTC CASSIRTGNSYNEQFF
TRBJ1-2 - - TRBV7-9 TGTGCCAGCAGCTCCGGGGGAACCTATGGCTACACCTTC CASSSGGTYGYTF
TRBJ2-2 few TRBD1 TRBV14 TGTGCCAGCAGCCAAGGGGGACAGGGGTCCGGGGAGCTGTTTTTT CASSQGGQGSGELFF
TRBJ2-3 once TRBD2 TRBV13 TGTGCCAGCAGCTTAGGGCCAGCGGGGGGTGGGGATACGCAGTATTTT CASSLGPAGGGDTQYF
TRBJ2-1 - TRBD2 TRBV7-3 TGTGCCAGCAGCTTACTAGCGGGCGTCAGTAATGAGCAGTTCTTC CASSLLAGVSNEQFF
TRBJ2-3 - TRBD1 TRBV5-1 TGCGCCAGCAGCTCGGGACAGGGAATAGTAGATACGCAGTATTTT CASSSGQGIVDTQYF
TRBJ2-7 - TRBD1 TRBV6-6 TGTGCCAGCAGATTCACAGGGGCCGACTCGGGAGAGCAGTACTTC CASRFTGADSGEQYF
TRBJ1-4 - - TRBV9 TGTGCCAGCAGCGGCACAGGGAAGAAACTGTTTTTT CASSGTGKKLFF
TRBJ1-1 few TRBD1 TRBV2 TGTGCCAGCAGGCGGGACAGGAACACTGAAGCTTTCTTT CASRRDRNTEAFF
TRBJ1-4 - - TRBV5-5 TGTGCCAGCAGACGCGGTCTCGGATTAAATGAAAAACTGTTTTTT CASRRGLGLNEKLFF
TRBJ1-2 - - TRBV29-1 TGCAGCGCGACTTTTGACAGCTCCTATGGCTACACCTTC CSATFDSSYGYTF
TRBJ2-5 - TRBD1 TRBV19 TGTGCCAGTAGTAGCCTCCGGGACAGGGGGAAAGAGACCCAGTACTTC CASSSLRDRGKETQYF
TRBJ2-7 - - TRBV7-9 TGTGCCAGCAGCCCTACTAGCACGGGCGAGCAGTACTTC CASSPTSTGEQYF
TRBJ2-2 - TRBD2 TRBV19 TGTGCCAGTAGTATACGGGAGGGGACCAACACCGGGGAGCTGTTTTTT CASSIREGTNTGELFF
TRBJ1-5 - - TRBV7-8 TGTGCCAGCAGGGAGTACGGGGGACAGCCCCAGCATTTT CASREYGGQPQHF
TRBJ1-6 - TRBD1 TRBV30 TGTGCCTGGGACAGGGACTATAATTCACCCCTCCACTTT CAWDRDYNSPLHF
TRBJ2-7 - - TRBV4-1 TGCGCCAGCAGCCAAGTAGATTCGTTCTACGAGCAGTACTTC CASSQVDSFYEQYF
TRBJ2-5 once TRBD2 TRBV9 TGTGCCAGCAGCGAGGCGGGGGGAGAGACCCAGTACTTC CASSEAGGETQYF
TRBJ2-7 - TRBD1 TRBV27 TGTGCCAGCAAAAGGGGACAGGCGAGGCATTACGAGCAGTACTTC CASKRGQARHYEQYF
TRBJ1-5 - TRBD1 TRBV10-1 TGCGCCAGCAGTGCAGGGGGCGTCAATCAGCCCCAGCATTTT CASSAGGVNQPQHF
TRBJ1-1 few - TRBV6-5 TGTGCCAGCAGGATGGGGGGGCAGAACACTGAAGCTTTCTTT CASRMGGQNTEAFF
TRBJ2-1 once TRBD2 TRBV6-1 TGTGCCAGTACTGGACTAGCGGGAGGGGCTTCTCTCTTC CASTGLAGGASLF
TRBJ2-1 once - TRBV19 TGTGCCAGTAGTCCTGAGCGGCTCTACAATGAGCAGTTCTTC CASSPERLYNEQFF
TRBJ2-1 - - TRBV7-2 TGTGCCAGCAGCTTAGTCCAGGCGTCTTCCAATGAGCAGTTCTTC CASSLVQASSNEQFF
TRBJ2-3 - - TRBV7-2 TGTGCCAGCAGCCATCAACAGGGTTCGGATACGCAGTATTTT CASSHQQGSDTQYF
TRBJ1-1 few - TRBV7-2 TGTGCCAGCAGCTTAGGGGCCTCGTTGAACACTGAAGCTTTCTTT CASSLGASLNTEAFF
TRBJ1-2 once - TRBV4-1 TGCGCCAGCAGCCAGGAGGGCACGGGAGCTGGCTACACCTTC CASSQEGTGAGYTF
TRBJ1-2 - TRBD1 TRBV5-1 TGCGCCAGCAGCGCTACACAGGGGAACGACTATGGCTACACCTTC CASSATQGNDYGYTF
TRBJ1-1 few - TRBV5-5 TGTGCCAGCAGCTTGACGGTTATGAACACTGAAGCTTTCTTT CASSLTVMNTEAFF
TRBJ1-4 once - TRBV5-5 TGTGCCAGCAGCCCGTCGGGGTCGACTAATGAAAAACTGTTTTTT CASSPSGSTNEKLFF
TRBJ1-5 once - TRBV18 TGTGCCAGCTCACAGGACAGTAATAGCAATCAGCCCCAGCATTTT CASSQDSNSNQPQHF
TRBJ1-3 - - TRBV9 TGTGCCAGCAGCGTCGGGTCAGGGCCCGGAAACACCATATATTTT CASSVGSGPGNTIYF
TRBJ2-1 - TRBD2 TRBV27 TGTGCCAGCAGCCTAGCGGGAGGGCGGGATGAGCAGTTCTTC CASSLAGGRDEQFF
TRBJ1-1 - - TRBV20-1 TGCAGTGCCATGAACACTGAAGCTTTCTTT CSAMNTEAFF
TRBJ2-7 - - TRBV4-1 TGCGCCAGCAGCCCACAAGAGGGTAGCTCCTACGAGCAGTACTTC CASSPQEGSSYEQYF
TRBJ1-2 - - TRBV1 TGCACCAGCAGCCTAAGGGTTGGGGACAGGGTATGTAACTATGGCTACACCTTC CTSSLRVGDRVCNYGYTF
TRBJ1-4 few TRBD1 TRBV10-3 TGTGCCATCAGCCCGACAGGGGGCACAGCTAATGAAAAACTGTTTTTT CAISPTGGTANEKLFF
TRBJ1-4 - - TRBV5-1 TGCGCCAGCAGCCTTCGACAGGTGGGGGAAAAACTGTTTTTT CASSLRQVGEKLFF
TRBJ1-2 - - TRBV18 TGTGCCAGCTCACCACCGGTCGGTTCCTATGGCTACACCTTC CASSPPVGSYGYTF
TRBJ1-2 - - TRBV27 TGTGCCAGCAGTTCCCAGGGAAATGGCTACACCTTC CASSSQGNGYTF
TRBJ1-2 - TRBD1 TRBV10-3 TGTGCCATCGGGGGACAGGGCGACTATGGCTACACCTTC CAIGGQGDYGYTF
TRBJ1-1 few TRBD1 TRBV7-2 TGTGCCAGCAGCCCCTGGGGACAGGATTCTGAAGCTTTCTTT CASSPWGQDSEAFF
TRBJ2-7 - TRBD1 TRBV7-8 TGTGCCAGCAGCCACCGGGACAGGGTCACCTACGAGCAGTACTTC CASSHRDRVTYEQYF
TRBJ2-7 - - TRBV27 TGTGCCAGCCCTTCGGGACAAACATCCTACGAGCAGTACTTC CASPSGQTSYEQYF
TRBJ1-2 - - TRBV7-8 TGTGCCAGCAGCTTAGACGTCACAGTCTATGGCTACACCTTC CASSLDVTVYGYTF